This T cell receptor beta chain was recovered during a study of blood T cell repertoires in COVID-19. Whole-study context: Some COVID-19 samples were acute and others convalescent; all came from the United States, Italy and Spain. Nucleic acid was either cDNA or gDNA, and it came from T cells, B-cell-depleted T cells, or PBMCs.

This clone was observed once. The CDR3 runs 15 residues. V lost 0 bases and J 1 base, leaving 9 bases between the germline ends. Germline CDR1 is MNHEY and CDR2 is SMNVEV (reference sequence). In the original processing: Amplified reference gene primers provided the basis for estimating nucleated cell counts. The table came from immunoSEQ multiplex PCR; TCRdb's copy has only in-frame clones and leaves some out. V and J calls and clone size are as listed in that table; D and trimming were resolved from the DNA. The data contain over 50,000 clones, 85% to 90% of them seen just once; the ten biggest clones take up roughly a tenth.

The chain is built from TRBV27 and TRBJ1-1; possibly TRBD1 for D (6 bases). This clonotype was sampled from a human donor in a cohort sampled during active COVID-19. The specimen sequenced was peripheral blood. The CDR3 DNA is TGTGCCAGCAGTTTATCGAGGACAGCGAACACTGAAGCTTTCTTT. It yields the protein CASSLSRTANTEAFF.